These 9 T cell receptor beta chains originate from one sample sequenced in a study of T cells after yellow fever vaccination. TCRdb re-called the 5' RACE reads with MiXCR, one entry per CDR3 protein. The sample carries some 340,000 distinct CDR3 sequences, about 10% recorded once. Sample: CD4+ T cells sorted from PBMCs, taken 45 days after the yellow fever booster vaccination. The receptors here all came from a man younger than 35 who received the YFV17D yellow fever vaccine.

In nucleotides, the CDR3 is TGTGCCAGCAGCTTTATACGACCCGGTCCCTATGGCTACACCTTC. Its protein product is CASSFIRPGPYGYTF. V is TRBV7-9 and J is TRBJ1-2; no firm D call. CDR3 length equals 15 residues. Germline CDR1 SEHNR, CDR2 FQNEAQ (reference sequence). V lost 3 bases and J lost 4, with 15 bases in between.

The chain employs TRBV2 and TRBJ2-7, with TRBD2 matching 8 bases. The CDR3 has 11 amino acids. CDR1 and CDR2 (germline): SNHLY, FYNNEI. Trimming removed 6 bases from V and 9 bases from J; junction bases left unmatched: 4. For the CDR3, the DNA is TGTGCCAGCAGCCGGGAGGGTGGGCAGTACGTC. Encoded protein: CASSREGGQYV.

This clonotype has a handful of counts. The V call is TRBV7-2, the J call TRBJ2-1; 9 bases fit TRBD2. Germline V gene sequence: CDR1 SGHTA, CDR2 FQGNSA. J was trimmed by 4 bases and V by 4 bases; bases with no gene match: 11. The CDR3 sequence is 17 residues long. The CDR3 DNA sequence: TGTGCCAGCAGCTCATCGGGATCGCGGGGGGGGTACAATGAGCAGTTCTTC. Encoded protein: CASSSSGSRGGYNEQFF.

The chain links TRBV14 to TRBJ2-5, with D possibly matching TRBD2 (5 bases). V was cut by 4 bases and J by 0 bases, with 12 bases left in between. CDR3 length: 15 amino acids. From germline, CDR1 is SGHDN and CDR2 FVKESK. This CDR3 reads CASSLRRRYQETQYF. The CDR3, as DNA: TGTGCCAGCAGCCTTCGACGGAGGTACCAAGAGACCCAGTACTTC. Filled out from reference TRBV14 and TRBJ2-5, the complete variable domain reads EAGVTQFPSHSVIEKGQTVTLRCDPISGHDNLYWYRRVMGKEIKFLLHFVKESKQDESGMPNNRFLAERTGGTYSTLKVQPAELEDSGVYFCASSLRRRYQETQYFGPGTRLLVL.

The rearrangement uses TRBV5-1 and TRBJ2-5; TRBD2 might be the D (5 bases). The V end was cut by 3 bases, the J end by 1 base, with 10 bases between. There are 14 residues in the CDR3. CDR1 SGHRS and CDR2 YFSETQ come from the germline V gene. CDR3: CASSSTTVQETQYF. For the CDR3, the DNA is TGCGCCAGCAGCTCGACTACGGTCCAAGAGACCCAGTACTTC.

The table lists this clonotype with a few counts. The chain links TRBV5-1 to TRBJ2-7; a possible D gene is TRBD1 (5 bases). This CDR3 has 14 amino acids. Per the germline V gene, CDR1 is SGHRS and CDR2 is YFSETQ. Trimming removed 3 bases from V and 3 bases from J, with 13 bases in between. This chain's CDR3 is CASSSQGDFYEQYF. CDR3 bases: TGCGCCAGCAGCTCGCAGGGCGACTTCTACGAGCAGTACTTC.

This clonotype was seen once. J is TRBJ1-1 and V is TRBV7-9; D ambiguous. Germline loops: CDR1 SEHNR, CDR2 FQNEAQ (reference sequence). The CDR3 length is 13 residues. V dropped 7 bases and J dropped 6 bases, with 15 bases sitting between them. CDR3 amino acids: CASKNPPVPEAFF. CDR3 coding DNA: TGTGCCAGCAAAAACCCCCCGGTCCCTGAAGCTTTCTTT.

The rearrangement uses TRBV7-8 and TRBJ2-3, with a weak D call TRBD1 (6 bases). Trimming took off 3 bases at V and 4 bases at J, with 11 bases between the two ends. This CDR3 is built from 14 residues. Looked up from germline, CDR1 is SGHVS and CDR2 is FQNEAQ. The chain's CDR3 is CASSFGQRADTQYF. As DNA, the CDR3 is TGTGCCAGCAGCTTTGGACAGAGGGCAGATACGCAGTATTTT.

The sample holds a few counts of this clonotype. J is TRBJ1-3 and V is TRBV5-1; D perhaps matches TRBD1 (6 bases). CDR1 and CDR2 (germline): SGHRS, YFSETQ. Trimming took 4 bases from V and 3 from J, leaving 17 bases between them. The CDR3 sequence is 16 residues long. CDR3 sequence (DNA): TGCGCCAGCAGCACCGGAGGCACAGGGCATGGAAACACCATATATTTT. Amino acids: CASSTGGTGHGNTIYF.